A selection of T cell receptor beta chains follows, all from one sample in a study of T and B cells in COVID-19 patients. TCRdb reprocessed the multiplex PCR reads via MiXCR and lists one record per CDR3 protein. The table has more than 15,000 distinct CDR3 sequences, roughly 29% seen once. Sequenced: blood. The source of these receptors is a human donor who had recovered from COVID-19. The CDR3 runs from the conserved cysteine through the conserved F or W. A D gene is named only where the DNA matches it firmly. Size is omitted from some rows. Given values are once, few, many or a class for expanded clones.

>16|TRBD2|many|TRBV6-2/TRBV6-3
CASSRMAGDNTGELFF
>14|TRBD1|NA|TRBV5-1
CASSPGQANQPQHF
>13|TRBD1|medium-sized|TRBV29-1
CSEQKQGAKTQYF
>14|TRBD1|NA|TRBV12-3/TRBV12-4
CASTPGGENTEAFF
>14|TRBD2|NA|TRBV5-1
CASSNGGVANIQYF
>17|TRBD1|NA|TRBV24-1
CATSDFSGTGSYNEQFF
>14|NA|NA|TRBV18
CASSSRGWGTEAFF
>14|TRBD2|many|TRBV6-6
CAGGSGRAQETQYF
>13|NA|NA|TRBV6-5
CASRERTAGGYTF
>11|NA|few|TRBV12-3/TRBV12-4
CASSLGLKLFF
>15|TRBD2|NA|TRBV10-3
CAISELAGVQETQYF
>17|TRBD2|medium-sized|TRBV11-1
CASSFGGVGTTNNEQFF
>10|NA|NA|TRBV11-3
CASSTVGGSF
>12|NA|many|TRBV19
CASSKGDYGYTF
>14|NA|many|TRBV12-3/TRBV12-4
CASSLLGLGAPLHF
>19|NA|NA|TRBV30
CAWKGGQGKSDVPRYGYTF
>13|NA|once|TRBV14
CASSLTRTGELFF
>14|NA|few|TRBV18
CASSPGTVGNTIYF
>16|TRBD2|NA|TRBV12-3/TRBV12-4
CASSPRTSVDPNEQYF
>18|NA|medium-sized|TRBV27
CASSLYSVGLTNTGELFF
>13|NA|NA|TRBV7-6
CACRLSANTEAFF
>13|NA|NA|TRBV12-3/TRBV12-4
CASSLDRNYGYTF
>14|TRBD1|many|TRBV18
CASSPDRESEKLFF
>13|TRBD1|few|TRBV18
CASSPEQGRVRHF
>13|NA|NA|TRBV12-3/TRBV12-4
CASTPIPTAGYTF
>14|TRBD1|NA|TRBV6-5
CASSPQGTDYGYTF
>14|NA|medium-sized|TRBV29-1
CSVESERTYNEQFF
>13|NA|NA|TRBV28
CASEPADQETQYF
>13|NA|NA|TRBV12-3/TRBV12-4
CASGVPMNTEAFF
>15|NA|few|TRBV20-1
CSAKRMSGDTGELFF
>13|NA|few|TRBV18
CASSTGSNTEAFF
>11|TRBD2|NA|TRBV29-1
CSGGGEETQYF
>10|NA|NA|TRBV20-1
CSADNYGYTF
>11|NA|medium-sized|TRBV30
CAWSVGGTQYF
>17|TRBD1|NA|TRBV28
CASSTGTGGERKEKLFF
>16|TRBD1|medium-sized|TRBV29-1
CSVGSIGTGGYNEQFF
>13|NA|NA|TRBV6-5
CASRIQGNTEAFF
>16|TRBD2|few|TRBV7-2
CASSPRGSGRRETQYF
>15|NA|medium-sized|TRBV12-3/TRBV12-4
CASSYGLSSYNEQFF
>15|TRBD1|NA|TRBV27
CANSSDRGAYNEQFF
>15|TRBD1|medium-sized|TRBV11-1
CASSSGQVGAETQYF
>16|TRBD1|medium-sized|TRBV11-1
CASRRATGNNNSPLHF
>16|NA|medium-sized|TRBV7-4
CASNNQIPGTGNTIYF
>19|NA|NA|TRBV5-4
CASSQGDPGRSWVSSPLHF
>14|NA|NA|TRBV12-3/TRBV12-4
CASSFGRDATEAFF
>13|NA|NA|TRBV30
CAWSVGAFWEAFF
>15|TRBD2|medium-sized|TRBV19
CASRLAGGFTDTQYF
>12|TRBD1|NA|TRBV6-5
CASRTGVGGYTF
>18|TRBD1|many|TRBV12-3/TRBV12-4
CASSTTGGGFSGANVLTF